The rows below give T cell receptor beta chains drawn from one sample of a study of tumor and adjacent non-tumor tissue in lung cancer. In TCRdb, the multiplex PCR reads were re-called with MiXCR into one record per CDR3 protein. Among 75,000 to 95,000 distinct CDR3 sequences listed, about 70% were seen once. The sequencing input was lung tumor tissue. These receptors were collected from a man in his sixties with non-small cell lung cancer. The CDR3 runs from the conserved cysteine through the conserved F or W. A D gene is named only where the DNA matches it firmly. For some rows the clone size is stated as once, few or many, or as a class when expanded; others skip it.

d_call: TRBD2
clone_size: few
j_call: TRBJ2-1
v_call: TRBV7-3
cdr3_length: 18
cdr3_aa: CASSHSTVTSGLHNEQFF
cdr3_nt: TGTGCCAGCAGCCATTCGACAGTAACTAGCGGGTTACACAATGAGCAGTTCTTC

d_call: TRBD1
clone_size: -
j_call: TRBJ2-3
v_call: TRBV19
cdr3_length: 13
cdr3_aa: CASSGTGTDTQYF
cdr3_nt: TGTGCCAGTAGTGGGACAGGCACAGATACGCAGTATTTT

d_call: -
clone_size: -
j_call: TRBJ2-7
v_call: TRBV12-3/TRBV12-4
cdr3_length: 13
cdr3_aa: CASSLSSTYEQYF
cdr3_nt: TGTGCCAGCAGTTTAAGTTCCACCTACGAGCAGTACTTC

d_call: -
clone_size: -
j_call: TRBJ2-7
v_call: TRBV12-3/TRBV12-4
cdr3_length: 14
cdr3_aa: CVSSLQPGSYEQYF
cdr3_nt: TGTGTCAGCAGCTTGCAACCAGGCTCCTACGAGCAATACTTC

d_call: -
clone_size: -
j_call: TRBJ2-1
v_call: TRBV6-6
cdr3_length: 16
cdr3_aa: CASRDSDSPPYGERFF
cdr3_nt: TGTGCCAGCAGAGATTCGGACAGTCCCCCTTATGGTGAGCGGTTCTTC

d_call: -
clone_size: few
j_call: TRBJ2-1
v_call: TRBV11-2
cdr3_length: 13
cdr3_aa: CARSLVRKDEQLF
cdr3_nt: TGTGCCAGAAGCTTAGTCAGGAAGGATGAGCAGTTATTC

d_call: -
clone_size: many
j_call: TRBJ2-7
v_call: TRBV13
cdr3_length: 14
cdr3_aa: CASSLVRAGSQQYF
cdr3_nt: TGTGCCAGCAGCTTAGTGAGGGCGGGGTCCCAGCAGTACTTC

d_call: TRBD2
clone_size: many
j_call: TRBJ2-1
v_call: TRBV6-2/TRBV6-3
cdr3_length: 13
cdr3_aa: CASTQLAGDEQFF
cdr3_nt: TGTGCCAGCACCCAATTAGCGGGAGATGAGCAGTTCTTC

d_call: TRBD1
clone_size: -
j_call: TRBJ1-5
v_call: TRBV18
cdr3_length: 15
cdr3_aa: CASSPRTGNNQPQHF
cdr3_nt: TGTGCCAGCTCACCAAGGACAGGGAACAATCAGCCCCAGCATTTT

d_call: TRBD2
clone_size: -
j_call: TRBJ2-7
v_call: TRBV4-3
cdr3_length: 16
cdr3_aa: CASSQDQVSGGYDQYF
cdr3_nt: TGCGCCAGCAGCCAAGATCAGGTTAGCGGGGGTTACGATCAGTACTTC

d_call: TRBD1
clone_size: once
j_call: TRBJ2-7
v_call: TRBV6-4
cdr3_length: 14
cdr3_aa: CARRPGQGRGEQYF
cdr3_nt: TGTGCCAGAAGACCAGGACAGGGGAGGGGCGAGCAGTACTTC

d_call: -
clone_size: many
j_call: TRBJ1-2
v_call: TRBV12-3/TRBV12-4
cdr3_length: 13
cdr3_aa: CASSFSRSNGYTF
cdr3_nt: TGTGCCAGCAGTTTTAGCAGGTCAAATGGCTACACCTTC

d_call: -
clone_size: many
j_call: TRBJ2-2
v_call: TRBV10-3
cdr3_length: 14
cdr3_aa: CAISEKGNTGELFF
cdr3_nt: TGTGCCATCAGTGAGAAGGGGAACACCGGGGAGCTGTTTTTT

d_call: -
clone_size: -
j_call: TRBJ2-2
v_call: TRBV11-3
cdr3_length: 13
cdr3_aa: CASSFVDIGELFF
cdr3_nt: TGTGCCAGCAGCTTCGTGGACATCGGGGAGCTGTTTTTT

d_call: -
clone_size: many
j_call: TRBJ2-5
v_call: TRBV20-1
cdr3_length: 13
cdr3_aa: CSASQSNVRTQYF
cdr3_nt: TGCAGTGCTAGCCAGTCCAACGTAAGGACCCAGTACTTC

d_call: TRBD2
clone_size: -
j_call: TRBJ2-3
v_call: TRBV11-2
cdr3_length: 16
cdr3_aa: CAGSRSGRAFKDTRYF
cdr3_nt: TGTGCCGGCAGCCGTAGCGGGAGGGCCTTTAAAGATACGCGGTATTTT